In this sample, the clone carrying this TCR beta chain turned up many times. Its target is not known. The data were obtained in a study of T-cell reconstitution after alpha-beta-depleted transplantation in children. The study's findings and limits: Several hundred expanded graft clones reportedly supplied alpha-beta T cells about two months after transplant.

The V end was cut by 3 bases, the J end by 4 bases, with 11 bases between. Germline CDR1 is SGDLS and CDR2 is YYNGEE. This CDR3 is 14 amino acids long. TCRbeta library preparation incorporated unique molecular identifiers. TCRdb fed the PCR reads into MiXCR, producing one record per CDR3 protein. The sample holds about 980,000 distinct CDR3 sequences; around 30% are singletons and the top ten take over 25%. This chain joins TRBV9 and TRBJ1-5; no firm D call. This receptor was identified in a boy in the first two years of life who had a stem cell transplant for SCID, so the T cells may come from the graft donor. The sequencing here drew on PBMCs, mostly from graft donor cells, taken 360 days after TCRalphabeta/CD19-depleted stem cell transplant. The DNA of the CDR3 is TGTGCCAGCAGCGAGAATCAAGGGAATCAGCCCCAGCATTTT. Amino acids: CASSENQGNQPQHF.